This T cell receptor (beta chain) derives from a study of Ad26.COV2.S vaccination and SARS-CoV-2 variants. Treatment denoted: 19 received Ad26.COV2.S at low or high dose, single or two shots; several received placebo; per-sample allocation not given. The samples were gathered on day 63 after the first injection of vaccine or placebo. As its vector, the vaccine had Ad26, which expressed Wuhan-strain SARS-CoV-2 spike. To note about this clone: Its antigen remains unidentified.

General study results and limits: Vaccinees displayed broader spike-specific TCR repertoires than placebo recipients.

Clones were read by immunoSEQ multiplex PCR, and TCRdb kept only the in-frame ones, dropping some. The data contain 300,000 to 400,000 clones, 85% of them singletons. Source: peripheral blood, taken in a trial of Ad26.COV2.S vaccine versus placebo. The clonotype was recovered from a person aged 18-65 years who received the Ad26.COV2.S COVID-19 vaccine or a placebo.

The CDR3 coding sequence is TGTGCCAGCAGCCAAGAGACTAGCCCCGACACCGGGGAGCTGTTTTTT. It codes for CASSQETSPDTGELFF. V is TRBV3-1 (or the pseudogene TRBV3-2) and J is TRBJ2-2; 7 bases match TRBD2. V lost 0 bases and J lost 3; bases outside the gene matches: 4. Germline values: CDR1 LGHDT, CDR2 YNNKEL (reference sequence). The CDR3 extends over 16 amino acids.